Below are 7 T cell receptor beta chains sequenced from a single sample in a study of control samples from healthy donors and cancer patients (dated by TCRdb to 2020 to 2022). The library was generated by the immunoSEQ multiplex PCR assay. Here the immuneACCESS table is served through TCRdb, limited to in-frame sequences with V and J called. Missing clones are a known gap in these copies; in checked studies unresolved V genes cover under half, and the rest lacks a known reason. For this sample there are about 150,000 clones; around 90% appear just once. Clones ranked in the top ten supply 4% to 5.5% of the sample. The sequencing sample was made of blood. These receptors originate from a man aged 25-45 years in good health.

The V and J genes are TRBV24-1 and TRBJ2-6; the match to TRBD1 covers 7 bases. The CDR3 extends over 14 amino acids. Losses at the gene ends were 9 bases for V and 4 bases for J; bases not matched to a gene: 5. Germline CDR1 reads KGHDR; CDR2 reads SFDVKD. CDR3 nucleotides: TGTGCCACCTCCACAGGGGCCGGGGCCAACGTCCTGACTTTC. Amino acid sequence: CATSTGAGANVLTF.

The chain is built from TRBV24-1 and TRBJ2-1; a weak D match, TRBD2 (7 bases). Germline lookup yields CDR1 KGHDR and CDR2 SFDVKD. V lost 6 bases and J 0 bases, leaving 17 bases between the germline ends. The CDR3 is 17 residues long. The CDR3 DNA sequence: TGTGCCACCAGTCCCGGGGGGCAGCGGCGCTCCTACAATGAGCAGTTCTTC. Its protein is CATSPGGQRRSYNEQFF.

The rearrangement joins TRBV10-3 to TRBJ1-1, with TRBD1 matching over 7 bases. Losses at the gene ends were 10 bases for V and 3 bases for J; bases not matched to a gene: 26. The CDR3 runs to 19 residues. In germline, CDR1 is ENHRY, CDR2 SYGVKD. As DNA, the CDR3 is TGTGCCACCAAAGCCCCGCATTCCGAAGGGGGCCTTCGGGACACTGAAGCTTTCTTT. Its protein product is CATKAPHSEGGLRDTEAFF.

This rearrangement joins TRBV19 to TRBJ2-2, with 7 positions matching TRBD2. CDR3 length: 14 residues. J lost 4 bases, V lost 3 bases, and 2 bases had no gene match. Germline V gene sequence: CDR1 LNHDA, CDR2 SQIVND (reference sequence). The CDR3 nucleotides are TGTGCCAGTAGTATTGGGGGGGTCACCGGGGAGCTGTTTTTT. This gives the protein CASSIGGVTGELFF.

This clone occurred once. The chain joins TRBV11-3 to TRBJ2-7, with TRBD2 matching 9 bases. The CDR3 runs 15 residues. Germline V gives CDR1 SGHNT, CDR2 YENEEA. J gave up 6 bases and V 0 bases, and 6 bases lay outside the gene matches. The CDR3 loop reads CASSLDMVAGVEQYF. CDR3 DNA sequence: TGTGCCAGCAGCTTAGATATGGTAGCGGGGGTCGAGCAGTACTTC.

The chain links TRBV5-8 to TRBJ1-5, with TRBD1 identical over 8 bases. CDR3 length equals 14 residues. The junction had 5 bases not matched to a gene; V was cut back by 7 bases and J by 2 bases. CDR1 SGHTS and CDR2 YDEGEE come from the germline V gene. The chain's CDR3 is CASLTGEGNQPQHF. The CDR3 bases are TGTGCCAGCTTGACAGGGGAGGGCAATCAGCCCCAGCATTTT.

The rearrangement uses TRBV19 and TRBJ2-5; tentative D call: TRBD2 (5 bases). The CDR3 length is 16 residues. V shed 6 bases and J shed 5 bases, with 22 bases lying between them. CDR1 and CDR2 (germline): LNHDA, SQIVND (reference sequence). In DNA, the CDR3 is TGTGCCAGTAGCCCTCACCAGCCCGGGGTCGGTGAGACCCAGTACTTC. Its translation: CASSPHQPGVGETQYF.